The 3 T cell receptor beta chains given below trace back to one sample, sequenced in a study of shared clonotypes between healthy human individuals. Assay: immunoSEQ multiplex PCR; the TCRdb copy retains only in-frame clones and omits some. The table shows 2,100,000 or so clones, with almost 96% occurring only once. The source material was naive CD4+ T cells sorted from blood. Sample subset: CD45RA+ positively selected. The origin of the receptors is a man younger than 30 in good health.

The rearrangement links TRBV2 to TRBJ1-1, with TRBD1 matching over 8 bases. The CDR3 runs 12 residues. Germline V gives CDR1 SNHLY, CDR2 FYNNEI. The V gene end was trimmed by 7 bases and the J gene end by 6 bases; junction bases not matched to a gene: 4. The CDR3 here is CASKDRGPEAFF. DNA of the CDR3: TGTGCCAGCAAAGACAGGGGACCTGAAGCTTTCTTT. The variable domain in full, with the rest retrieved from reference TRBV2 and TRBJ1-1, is EPEVTQTPSHQVTQMGQEVILRCVPISNHLYFYWYRQILGQKVEFLVSFYNNEISEKSEIFDDQFSVERPDGSNFTLKIRSTKLEDSAMYFCASKDRGPEAFFGQGTRLTVV.

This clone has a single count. CDR3 loop: CASSVRLAGEAFF. Here the CDR3 DNA reads TGTGCCAGCAGCGTCAGGCTCGCGGGTGAAGCTTTCTTT. The chain is built from TRBV9 and TRBJ1-1; no definite D call. This CDR3 spans 13 amino acids. CDR1 and CDR2 from the germline V gene are SGDLS and YYNGEE. Trimming stripped 2 bases from V and 7 bases from J, with 12 bases between.

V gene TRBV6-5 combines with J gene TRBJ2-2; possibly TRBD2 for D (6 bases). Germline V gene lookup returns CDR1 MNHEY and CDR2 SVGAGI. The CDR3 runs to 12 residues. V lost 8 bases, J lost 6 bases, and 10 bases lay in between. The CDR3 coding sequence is TGTGCCAGCCGGACTATACCCGGGGAGCTGTTTTTT. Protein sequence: CASRTIPGELFF.